Sequencing of this T cell receptor beta chain was carried out in a study of T-cell memory formation after mild COVID-19. One entry per CDR3 protein results from TCRdb running MiXCR on the 5' RACE reads. The sample lists about 470,000 distinct CDR3 sequences, about 20% occurring once. Ten or more counts support this clonotype. The germline gives CDR1 LGHNA, CDR2 YNFKEQ. Losses at the gene ends were 4 bases for V and 9 bases for J; bases not matched to a gene: 6. The CDR3 consists of 13 residues. Sequenced: PBMCs or a T cell subset sorted from them (not recorded which). The chain joins TRBV4-2 to TRBJ1-5; the match to TRBD1 covers 7 bases. This receptor was taken from an adult woman who had mild COVID-19 (a few samples of this study predate the infection). Cell type and time point are not known. The CDR3 spells CASSRSGGGPQHF. As DNA, the CDR3 is TGTGCCAGCAGCCGTTCAGGGGGGGGGCCCCAGCATTTT.